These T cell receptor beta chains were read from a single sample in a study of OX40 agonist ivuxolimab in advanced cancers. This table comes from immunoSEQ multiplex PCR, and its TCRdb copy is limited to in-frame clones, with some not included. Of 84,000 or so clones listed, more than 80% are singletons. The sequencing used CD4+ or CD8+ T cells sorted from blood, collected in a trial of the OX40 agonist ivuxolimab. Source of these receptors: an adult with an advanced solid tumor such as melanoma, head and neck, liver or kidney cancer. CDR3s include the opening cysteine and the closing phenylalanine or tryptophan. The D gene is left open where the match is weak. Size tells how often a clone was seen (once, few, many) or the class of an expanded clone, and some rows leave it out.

TGTGCCAGCAGCTTTCAGCAGCTTGAAGCTTTCTTT	CASSFQQLEAFF	TRBJ1-1	TRBV7-9	few	.
TGTGCCAGCAGCTTAGTAGGGGGACAGGGCTCCTACGAGCAGTACTTC	CASSLVGGQGSYEQYF	TRBJ2-7	TRBV11-2	.	TRBD1
TGTGCCAGCAGTCGCGGGGGAACCCAAGAGACCCAGTACTTC	CASSRGGTQETQYF	TRBJ2-5	TRBV6-5	.	TRBD2
TGTGCCAGCAGCTTATTCACCGGGGAGCTGTTTTTT	CASSLFTGELFF	TRBJ2-2	TRBV7-2	.	.
TGTGCCACCAGCACCACACAGGGGGCCGGTGGCTACACCTTC	CATSTTQGAGGYTF	TRBJ1-2	TRBV15	.	TRBD1
TGTGCCAGCAGCCCCCAGGGGCTCGAGACCCAGTACTTC	CASSPQGLETQYF	TRBJ2-5	TRBV6-1	.	.
TGTGCCAGCAAAGGCCTAGGAGTGCCTGATGAGCAGTTCTTC	CASKGLGVPDEQFF	TRBJ2-1	TRBV11-2	.	.
TGTGCCAGCAGCCTGGACAGGGGGACCGGGGAGCTGTTTTTT	CASSLDRGTGELFF	TRBJ2-2	TRBV7-3	.	TRBD1
TGCGCCAGCAGCCCCGAAGGGGAGGGGTCCGCGCAGTATTTT	CASSPEGEGSAQYF	TRBJ2-3	TRBV4-3	once	TRBD2
TGTGCCAGCAGTTTATCCCAGGGCCGTCAAGAGACCCAGTACTTC	CASSLSQGRQETQYF	TRBJ2-5	TRBV27	.	.
TGCAGCCCCCGTCTCTCCTACGAGCAGTACTTC	CSPRLSYEQYF	TRBJ2-7	TRBV20-1	once	.
TGTGCCAGCAGCTTTACCGGACTGAACTATGGCTACACCTTC	CASSFTGLNYGYTF	TRBJ1-2	TRBV2	.	.
TGTGCCAGCAGTTACTACAGGGGCTGGAATTCACCCCTCCACTTT	CASSYYRGWNSPLHF	TRBJ1-6	TRBV6-6	.	TRBD1
TGCGCCAGCAGAATTTACGACAGGGGTAACACTGAAGCTTTCTTT	CASRIYDRGNTEAFF	TRBJ1-1	TRBV23-1	once	TRBD1
TGTGCCAGCAGCCACAGGACAGCAGCTAGCACAGATACGCAGTATTTT	CASSHRTAASTDTQYF	TRBJ2-3	TRBV7-8	.	.
TGCACCAGCAGCCGTAAGGCCAGGCAGAATTCACCCCTCCACTTT	CTSSRKARQNSPLHF	TRBJ1-6	TRBV1	.	.
TGCGCCAGCAGCTTGGGGCAGCAAGAGACCCAGTACTTC	CASSLGQQETQYF	TRBJ2-5	TRBV5-1	.	.
TGTGCCAGCAGTTACTCCGGGACAGGGCCATACGAGCAGTACTTC	CASSYSGTGPYEQYF	TRBJ2-7	TRBV6-5	.	TRBD1